The T cell receptor (beta chain) described here comes from a study of blood T cell repertoires in COVID-19. Trimming cost V 6 bases and J 5 bases, with 19 bases left between them. The germline V gene encodes CDR1 LNHDA and CDR2 SQIVND (reference sequence). The CDR3 sequence is 15 residues long. TCRdb's copy holds only in-frame clones and misses some; the assay was immunoSEQ multiplex PCR. The data show more than 110,000 clones, 65% to 80% seen once. Sequencing used peripheral blood. This clonotype originated in a man older than 75 with acute or convalescent COVID-19. The rearrangement joins TRBV19 to TRBJ1-1; D not resolved. The CDR3 coding sequence is TGTGCCAGTAGCCGGGCGTCCGGGGTGGGAACTGAAGCTTTCTTT. Translation gives CASSRASGVGTEAFF.